The rows below give T cell receptor beta chains drawn from one sample of a study of T cells in Graves' hyperthyroidism and ophthalmopathy. TCRdb called the multiplex PCR reads again in MiXCR, with one record for every CDR3 protein. The sample consists of around 600,000 distinct CDR3 sequences, 12% to 15% of them appearing once. Source material: blood. The receptors originated from a woman aged 18-29 years with Graves' ophthalmopathy. The CDR3 runs from the conserved cysteine through the conserved F or W. D genes are given only for firm matches. A clone size is listed for some rows: how often the clone was seen (once, few, many), or a class if it is expanded.

TRBD2 | many | TRBJ2-7 | TRBV7-2 | TGTGCCAGCAGCTGGACTAGCGGGAGTTTATACGAGCAGTACTTC | CASSWTSGSLYEQYF
TRBD1 | - | TRBJ1-1 | TRBV4-3 | TGCGCCAGCAGCCAACCCGGGACAGGGAACACTGAAGCTTTCTTT | CASSQPGTGNTEAFF
- | many | TRBJ2-7 | TRBV10-3 | TGTGCCATCAGTGAGGGGGCGTACCCCTACGAGCAGTACTTC | CAISEGAYPYEQYF
- | - | TRBJ1-5 | TRBV7-9 | TGTGCCAGCAGCTTGGGGTCCGTAGGGAGCAATCAGCCCCAGCATTTT | CASSLGSVGSNQPQHF
- | many | TRBJ2-3 | TRBV7-6 | TGTGCCAGCAGCTCCCGATATGATATAGGAACAGATACGCAGTATTTT | CASSSRYDIGTDTQYF
TRBD1 | many | TRBJ2-2 | TRBV12-3/TRBV12-4 | TGTGCCAGCAGTTTGGGACAGGGGGTTACCGGGGAGCTGTTTTTT | CASSLGQGVTGELFF
- | many | TRBJ2-6 | TRBV12-3/TRBV12-4 | TGTGCCAGCAGCCGGACCCGTTCTGGGGCCAACGTCCTGACTTTC | CASSRTRSGANVLTF
- | many | TRBJ1-2 | TRBV28 | TGTGCCAGCAGTGAGTGGGGGGCAGGGGAGAGCTATGGCTACACCTTC | CASSEWGAGESYGYTF
- | many | TRBJ2-3 | TRBV27 | TGTGCCAGCAGTACCCTACAGGCAGGGGATAGGGGTACGCAGTATTTT | CASSTLQAGDRGTQYF
- | many | TRBJ2-7 | TRBV2 | TGTGCCAGCAGGGAAGAAGAATTTCCACTAACCTACGAGCAGTACTTC | CASREEEFPLTYEQYF
TRBD2 | many | TRBJ2-3 | TRBV27 | TGTGCCAGCAGAACTAGACTAGCCCCCCCAATGGCGCAGTATTTT | CASRTRLAPPMAQYF
- | many | TRBJ1-2 | TRBV28 | TGTGCCAGCAGTTTACATCGACAGGCTCAAGGCTACACCTTC | CASSLHRQAQGYTF
- | many | TRBJ1-2 | TRBV6-2/TRBV6-3 | TGTGCCATCTCACAGCCGCCATCCAACTATGGCTACACCTTC | CAISQPPSNYGYTF
TRBD2 | many | TRBJ2-1 | TRBV28 | TGTGCCAGCAGACAGGGACTAGCGGGCTACAATGAGCAGTTCTTC | CASRQGLAGYNEQFF
- | many | TRBJ2-7 | TRBV6-1 | TGTGCCAGCACCGACAGGTCCTACGAGCAGTACTTC | CASTDRSYEQYF
TRBD2 | many | TRBJ2-7 | TRBV20-1 | TGCAGTGAGGCCGGGACTAGCGGGATCTACGAGCAGTACTTC | CSEAGTSGIYEQYF
TRBD1 | many | TRBJ2-3 | TRBV7-3 | TGTGCCAGCAGCCTGTGGACAGGGGGCACAGATACGCAGTATTTT | CASSLWTGGTDTQYF
TRBD1 | many | TRBJ1-2 | TRBV7-8 | TGTGCCAGCAGCTTTCCGGGACAGGGGGTGGCTGGCTACACCTTC | CASSFPGQGVAGYTF
TRBD2 | few | TRBJ2-2 | TRBV6-2/TRBV6-3 | TGTGCTACCAAAACTAGCGGGCCCCCCGGGGAGCTGTTTTTT | CATKTSGPPGELFF
TRBD2 | many | TRBJ2-1 | TRBV7-2 | TGTGCCAGCAGCTTAAGAGGGGTTGGTAGCGGGAGGGCCTTGGGTGAGCAGTTCTTC | CASSLRGVGSGRALGEQFF
TRBD2 | - | TRBJ2-7 | TRBV19 | TGTGCCAGTAGTAGGGGAGGGCCCGAGCAGTACTTC | CASSRGGPEQYF
- | few | TRBJ2-7 | TRBV4-2 | TGTGCCAGCAGCCCGGGGGGCCCCGAGCAGTACTTC | CASSPGGPEQYF
TRBD2 | - | TRBJ2-1 | TRBV11-3 | TGTGCCAGCAGCTTCGGGACTAGTGGGTCCTACAATGAGCAGTTCTTC | CASSFGTSGSYNEQFF
TRBD2 | many | TRBJ2-5 | TRBV11-3 | TGTGCCAGCAGCGGACTAGCTGGGGAGACCCAGTACTTC | CASSGLAGETQYF
TRBD2 | many | TRBJ2-3 | TRBV6-2/TRBV6-3 | TGTGCCAGCAGGGTAGCGGGAGTCACAGATACGCAGTATTTT | CASRVAGVTDTQYF
TRBD1 | many | TRBJ2-5 | TRBV12-3/TRBV12-4 | TGTGCCAGCAGCCCTACAGGGGTAGGAGAGACCCAGTACTTC | CASSPTGVGETQYF
- | many | TRBJ2-7 | TRBV12-3/TRBV12-4 | TGTGCCAGCAGTCCCAGGGCAGGGCCCACCTACGAGCAGTACTTC | CASSPRAGPTYEQYF
- | many | TRBJ2-7 | TRBV4-2 | TGTGCCAGCAGCCAAGGACTCTCCTACGAGCAGTACTTC | CASSQGLSYEQYF
TRBD2 | many | TRBJ2-1 | TRBV13 | TGTGCCAGCAGCTCCTCGGGACTAGCGAGCGGTTGGCAGTTCTTC | CASSSSGLASGWQFF
- | - | TRBJ1-4 | TRBV6-2/TRBV6-3 | TGTGCCAGCAGTTACTCGACACGGGGTGAAAAACTGTTTTTT | CASSYSTRGEKLFF
- | many | TRBJ2-3 | TRBV11-3 | TGTGCCAGCAGCTTCGGGCAGGGCGCAGATACGCAGTATTTT | CASSFGQGADTQYF
- | many | TRBJ2-1 | TRBV3-1 | TGTGCCAGCAGCGCCACTAGAGAAGAGCAGTTCTTC | CASSATREEQFF
- | many | TRBJ1-5 | TRBV6-1 | TGTGCCAGCAGTGAACCACGTCTATATCAGCCCCAGCATTTT | CASSEPRLYQPQHF
- | many | TRBJ1-1 | TRBV7-9 | TGTGCCAGCAGCCCAGAAACAGGGCGAGCTTTCTTT | CASSPETGRAFF
- | - | TRBJ1-2 | TRBV9 | TGTGCCAGCAGCCCCCAACTGAGTTTCTTGGGGAATGGCTACACCTTC | CASSPQLSFLGNGYTF
- | - | TRBJ1-1 | TRBV15 | TGTGCCACCAGCAGAGAAGGGTGGGGAGGAGAGAACACTGAAGCTTTCTTT | CATSREGWGGENTEAFF
TRBD1 | many | TRBJ2-7 | TRBV20-1 | TGCAGTGCTAGAAGGCCGGGACAGGGAATCTACGAGCAGTACTTC | CSARRPGQGIYEQYF
- | many | TRBJ1-1 | TRBV24-1 | TGTGCCACCAGTGAGGTGAACACTGAAGCTTTCTTT | CATSEVNTEAFF
- | many | TRBJ2-4 | TRBV3-1 | TGTGCCAGCAGCCCCCCTTGGGGGTTTGCCAAAAACATTCAGTACTTC | CASSPPWGFAKNIQYF
- | - | TRBJ2-7 | TRBV4-2 | TGTGCCAGCAGCCAAGAGGATGGCGGACCACCCTACGAGCAGTACTTC | CASSQEDGGPPYEQYF
- | - | TRBJ1-1 | TRBV9 | TGTGCCAGCAGCGTAGCCACGGCCGGGAACACTGAAGCTTTCTTT | CASSVATAGNTEAFF
- | - | TRBJ1-2 | TRBV7-9 | TGTGCCAGCAGCCCTATAAGGACAGCACGAAGCCCATATGGCTACACCTTC | CASSPIRTARSPYGYTF
- | many | TRBJ2-1 | TRBV5-1 | TGCGCCAGCAGCTTGGCTGGGAGGAGTGAGCAGTTCTTC | CASSLAGRSEQFF
- | - | TRBJ2-5 | TRBV15 | TGTGCCACCAGCAGAGTAGAGACCCAGTACTTC | CATSRVETQYF
TRBD1 | - | TRBJ2-1 | TRBV4-1 | TGCGCCAGCAGCCGCGTGGGACAGGAGGACAATGAGCAGTTCTTC | CASSRVGQEDNEQFF
TRBD1 | many | TRBJ2-7 | TRBV2 | TGTGCCTTTCGTACAGGGGGGAGCGAGCAGTACTTC | CAFRTGGSEQYF
TRBD1 | - | TRBJ2-1 | TRBV5-5 | TGTGCCAGCAGCTTTTACGGGACCGGGACAGTCGTCTACAATGAGCAGTTCTTC | CASSFYGTGTVVYNEQFF
TRBD1 | few | TRBJ1-1 | TRBV7-3 | TGTGCCAGCAGCTTACAGGGGGCGGAGAACACTGAAGCTTTCTTT | CASSLQGAENTEAFF
TRBD2 | many | TRBJ2-1 | TRBV27 | TGTGCCAGCAGTTTAGGGACTAGCGGAGACAATGAGCAGTTCTTC | CASSLGTSGDNEQFF
TRBD2 | few | TRBJ2-7 | TRBV6-5 | TGTGCCAGCAGTTACCGCGGGGGGGGCCTCTACGAGCAGTACTTC | CASSYRGGGLYEQYF
- | few | TRBJ1-2 | TRBV10-3 | TGTGCCATCAGCTCCGGGACAACTAACTATGGCTACACCTTC | CAISSGTTNYGYTF
- | few | TRBJ2-6 | TRBV25-1 | TGTGCCAGCAGTGGTAGCAGGATGAGGGGCTCTGGGGCCAACGTCCTGACTTTC | CASSGSRMRGSGANVLTF
- | many | TRBJ1-5 | TRBV11-2 | TGTGCCAGCGCATTGTACTCTGGTCAGCCCCAGCATTTT | CASALYSGQPQHF
TRBD1 | many | TRBJ2-7 | TRBV20-1 | TGCAGTGCTAGAGGTAACAGGGGGTACTACGAGCAGTACTTC | CSARGNRGYYEQYF
- | - | TRBJ2-1 | TRBV5-1 | TGCGCCAGCACCTCCGTTCCCCGTCTTGACAATGAGCAGTTCTTC | CASTSVPRLDNEQFF